This TCR beta chain derives from a study of shared clonotypes between healthy human individuals. Study-level findings and limits: An effect of sequencing depth on clonotype sharing among donors was expected. Non-shared clonotypes displayed generation probabilities falling below those of clonotypes present in all four donors. The study's rarefaction showed incomplete sorted-subset sequencing despite large depth.

Measured with immunoSEQ multiplex PCR; TCRdb has only the in-frame clones, and not every one. The table has some 1,100,000 clones, around 82% seen once. The CDR3 runs to 16 residues. Germline V lookup: CDR1 SGHNT, CDR2 YYREEE (reference sequence). Trimming at V came to 0 bases and at J to 8 bases, leaving 7 bases not matched to a gene. In regard to this clone: Its antigen remains unknown.

Division of CD4+ cells produced a CD45RA+ naive subset and a CD45RA-negative memory subset. The sample comprised memory CD4+ T cells from PBMCs. Subset denoted: CD45RA-negative fraction. V usage is TRBV5-4 and J usage is TRBJ2-1, with TRBD2 identical over 11 bases. The source is a man between 18 and 29 years old in good health. Some clones in this sample may be carry-over from other donors' samples. CDR3 nucleotide sequence: TGTGCCAGCAGCTTGGCCACTAGCGGGAGTGGAGATGAGCAGTTCTTC. Translation: CASSLATSGSGDEQFF.